These T cell receptor beta chains were read from a single sample in a study of T cells in Graves' hyperthyroidism and ophthalmopathy. TCRdb itself ran the multiplex PCR reads through MiXCR, one entry per CDR3 protein. The data hold about 200,000 distinct CDR3 sequences, with about 16% observed a single time. The material sequenced was blood. The source of these receptors is a man aged 35 to 55 with Graves' hyperthyroidism. CDR3s include the opening cysteine and the closing phenylalanine or tryptophan. D genes are given only for firm matches. Only part of the rows carry a size: once, few, many, or a class if the clone is expanded.

d_call | j_call | clone_size | v_call | cdr3_nt | cdr3_aa
TRBD2 | TRBJ2-7 | . | TRBV3-1 | TGTGCCAGCAGCCTGTCGGGGCTAGCGGGGGAGCAGTACTTC | CASSLSGLAGEQYF
. | TRBJ1-1 | many | TRBV27 | TGTGCCAGCAGCACAATAACGAACACTGAAGCTTTCTTT | CASSTITNTEAFF
. | TRBJ2-1 | many | TRBV6-2/TRBV6-3 | TGTGCCAGCAGTTCGATCAGGGGAGCGTGGAATGAGCAGTTCTTC | CASSSIRGAWNEQFF
TRBD1 | TRBJ1-2 | many | TRBV5-6 | TGTGCCAGCAGCCTCGACTGGGGACAGACTAACTATGGCTACACCTTC | CASSLDWGQTNYGYTF
. | TRBJ2-1 | . | TRBV4-3 | TGCGCCAGCAGCCACAATACAGCTGGGACCAATGAGCAGTTCTTC | CASSHNTAGTNEQFF
. | TRBJ1-4 | . | TRBV19 | TGTGCCAGTAGTATATTGGGTGAAAAACTGTTTTTT | CASSILGEKLFF
. | TRBJ2-5 | many | TRBV11-3 | TGTGCCAGCAGCACGCGCGTTGGCTACTTTGCGGAGACCCAGTACTTC | CASSTRVGYFAETQYF
. | TRBJ2-1 | many | TRBV19 | TGTGCCAGTAGTATGGGCCGGGCCCCCGGGTCGAATGAGCAGTTCTTC | CASSMGRAPGSNEQFF
TRBD1 | TRBJ1-5 | many | TRBV20-1 | TGCAGTGCTAGGGCAGGGGGCGGACAGCCCCAGCATTTT | CSARAGGGQPQHF
. | TRBJ2-5 | many | TRBV7-9 | TGTGCCAGCAGCTTAGCGCCGGAGACCCAGTACTTC | CASSLAPETQYF
. | TRBJ2-3 | . | TRBV5-1 | TGCGCCAGCAGTCTCCAAGTCGGGGGAGGAACAGATACGCAGTATTTT | CASSLQVGGGTDTQYF
TRBD2 | TRBJ2-5 | few | TRBV5-1 | TGCGCCGGCAGCTTGAATAGCGGGGGCCCCGGGGAGACCCAGTACTTC | CAGSLNSGGPGETQYF
. | TRBJ2-6 | many | TRBV27 | TGTGCCAGCAGCTTAAGTGGGGCCAACGTCCTGACTTTC | CASSLSGANVLTF
. | TRBJ2-3 | many | TRBV6-1 | TGTGCCAGCAAACCGGGGCTTAGCACAGATACGCAGTATTTT | CASKPGLSTDTQYF
. | TRBJ2-1 | . | TRBV25-1 | TGTGCCAGCAGTGAATTCGCGGGCAAAAACACCAATGAGCAGTTCTTC | CASSEFAGKNTNEQFF
. | TRBJ2-7 | many | TRBV10-3 | TGTGCCATCAGACCCGCGCAGGTAGCCTACGAGCAGTACTTC | CAIRPAQVAYEQYF
. | TRBJ2-1 | many | TRBV11-2 | TGTGCCAGCAGCTTAGATCCCGGTCAGAACAATGAGCAGTTCTTC | CASSLDPGQNNEQFF
. | TRBJ1-3 | many | TRBV15 | TGTGCCACCAGCAGAGATAAGGGCAGGTCGGCTGGAAACACCATATATTTT | CATSRDKGRSAGNTIYF
. | TRBJ1-2 | many | TRBV2 | TGTGCCAGCACTGGACAACTTCATTATGGCTACACCTTC | CASTGQLHYGYTF
. | TRBJ1-2 | many | TRBV2 | TGTGCCAGCAGTGCAGGGTCTAGAAATGGCTACACCTTC | CASSAGSRNGYTF
TRBD1 | TRBJ1-1 | . | TRBV20-1 | TGCAGTGCTAGAGATCCCAGGGGGCGAGGAGAAGCTTTCTTT | CSARDPRGRGEAFF
. | TRBJ1-1 | many | TRBV7-9 | TGTGCCAGCAGCTTAGCGCGGGGGGGCGGCACTGAAGCTTTCTTT | CASSLARGGGTEAFF
TRBD2 | TRBJ2-7 | many | TRBV30 | TGTGCCTGGAGTCTAGCGGGGGGGTCCTACGAGCAGTACTTC | CAWSLAGGSYEQYF
. | TRBJ2-3 | once | TRBV18 | TGTGCCAGCTCACCAGGTTCTAGAGGGGGAGATACGCAGTATTTT | CASSPGSRGGDTQYF
. | TRBJ2-3 | many | TRBV2 | TGTGCCAGCAGGGGGTACACAGATACGCAGTATTTT | CASRGYTDTQYF
. | TRBJ2-3 | many | TRBV7-3 | TGTGCCAGCAGCTTATTGGGCCAGGGGGATACGCAGTATTTT | CASSLLGQGDTQYF
. | TRBJ2-3 | many | TRBV5-1 | TGCGCCAGCAGCTCCGGGACCAACACACCAGATACGCAGTATTTT | CASSSGTNTPDTQYF
. | TRBJ2-3 | many | TRBV29-1 | TGCAGCGTCCGAGGGACGGTGGGAACAGATACGCAGTATTTT | CSVRGTVGTDTQYF
TRBD1 | TRBJ1-5 | . | TRBV6-2/TRBV6-3 | TGTGCCAGCAGTTATTTTCGGGACAGTTACAGCCCCCAGCATTTT | CASSYFRDSYSPQHF
. | TRBJ1-1 | . | TRBV6-6 | TGTGCCAGCAGTTACGATACAGGGACGAACACTGAAGCTTTCTTT | CASSYDTGTNTEAFF
TRBD1 | TRBJ2-1 | many | TRBV2 | TGTGCCAGCAGTGACCGCGGGGACAGGGTGTATAATGAGCAGTTCTTC | CASSDRGDRVYNEQFF
. | TRBJ1-6 | . | TRBV20-1 | TGCAGTGCCAGAAGGTCACAGGGACGGGACAATTCACCCCTCCACTTT | CSARRSQGRDNSPLHF
. | TRBJ2-2 | many | TRBV7-2 | TGTGCCAGCAGCAACTCGCAGACGGCCGGGGAGCTGTTTTTT | CASSNSQTAGELFF
TRBD1 | TRBJ1-1 | many | TRBV3-1 | TGTGCCAGCAGCCGCCGGGACAGGGTGAACACTGAAGCTTTCTTT | CASSRRDRVNTEAFF
. | TRBJ2-5 | many | TRBV15 | TGTGCCACCAGCAGATCCAGGGGAGAGACCCAGTACTTC | CATSRSRGETQYF
. | TRBJ1-2 | many | TRBV2 | TGTGCCAGCAGCAACCGGGGCGAATATGGCTACACCTTC | CASSNRGEYGYTF
TRBD1 | TRBJ2-2 | . | TRBV5-5 | TGTGCCAGCAGCTTGGAGTATCAGGGGGCGAACACCGGGGAGCTGTTTTTT | CASSLEYQGANTGELFF
. | TRBJ2-7 | . | TRBV20-1 | TGCAGTGCTGGAGAGGTTCAGAACCTCTCCTACGAGCAGTACTTC | CSAGEVQNLSYEQYF
. | TRBJ2-3 | . | TRBV2 | TGTGCCAGCGGACGCCCCTTAGTCACAGATACGCAGTATTTT | CASGRPLVTDTQYF
. | TRBJ2-5 | many | TRBV20-1 | TGCAGTGCTAGAGATCGTTTGGGGTATGAGACCCAGTACTTC | CSARDRLGYETQYF
. | TRBJ2-5 | many | TRBV10-3 | TGTGCCATCAACGGTGGATTCCAAGAGACCCAGTACTTC | CAINGGFQETQYF